This T cell receptor beta chain derives from a study of immune cell composition in non-small cell lung cancer. Trimming removed 5 bases from V and 4 bases from J; junction bases left unmatched: 10. The CDR3 has 15 residues. Per germline, CDR1 SGHTA and CDR2 FQGNSA. Broader study findings: Lung adenocarcinomas had lower top 10 clone scores and clonality than squamous tumours.

The protocol was immunoSEQ multiplex PCR, while the TCRdb copy is restricted to in-frame clones and leaves out a portion. The table records roughly 3,400 clones, about 74% of them present only once. Concerning this clone itself: The antigen is not known.

The chain has TRBV7-2 and TRBJ1-2; TRBD1 matches at 7 bases. The receptor's source is a human donor with non-small cell lung cancer. Source material: lung tumor tissue. CDR3 sequence reads: CASSPFPDRPYGYTF. In DNA, the CDR3 is TGTGCCAGCAGCCCCTTCCCGGACAGGCCCTATGGCTACACCTTC. Full variable domain (missing parts from reference TRBV7-2 and TRBJ1-2): GAGVSQSPSNKVTEKGKDVELRCDPISGHTALYWYRQSLGQGLEFLIYFQGNSAPDKSGLPSDRFSAERTGGSVSTLTIQRTQQEDSAVYLCASSPFPDRPYGYTFGSGTRLTVV.